These 10 T cell receptor beta chains were sequenced from one sample in a study of T cells in Graves' hyperthyroidism and ophthalmopathy. The source material, RNA transcripts, was used to amplify TCR beta CDR3 regions. HTBI primers drove first-round RT-PCR of the TCR CDR3. TCRdb fed the multiplex PCR reads into MiXCR, producing one record per CDR3 protein. Here the sample spans some 620,000 distinct CDR3 sequences, 15% to 20% being singletons. The sequenced sample was blood. The receptor source for this set is a woman in her thirties with Graves' hyperthyroidism.

The chain couples TRBV19 to TRBJ2-1; D is possibly TRBD2 (7 bases). Per germline, CDR1 LNHDA and CDR2 SQIVND (reference sequence). V lost 3 bases and J 2 bases, leaving 29 bases between the germline ends. The CDR3 extends over 21 amino acids. The CDR3, as DNA: TGTGCCAGTAGTATCTTTGGGGAAGGTGAGAGGGGGGGAGTCCCCTACAATGAGCAGTTCTTC. It translates to CASSIFGEGERGGVPYNEQFF.

This clonotype was counted many times. The genes are TRBV6-1 and TRBJ2-7; D possibly corresponds to TRBD1 (8 bases). Germline V gene data show CDR1 as MNHNS and CDR2 as SASEGT. V lost 6 bases, J lost 5 bases, and 20 bases lay in between. This CDR3 has 15 residues. CDR3: CASRETGGVVHEQYF. Written as DNA, the CDR3 is TGTGCCAGCAGAGAAACAGGGGGGGTTGTCCACGAGCAGTACTTC.

This clonotype has ten or more counts. Here the CDR3 DNA reads TGTGCCAGCAGTACCAGCGGGGCCCAGGGACTCTCCTACGAGCAGTACTTC. Protein: CASSTSGAQGLSYEQYF. The chain employs TRBV6-1 and TRBJ2-7; 7 bases match TRBD2. Germline trimming cut 5 bases from V and 0 bases from J; bases unmatched to any gene: 13. This CDR3 spans 17 amino acids. Germline CDR1 MNHNS, CDR2 SASEGT.

This clonotype was counted between two and nine times. The V and J genes are TRBV5-5 and TRBJ2-7, with a possible D match to TRBD2 (7 bases). This CDR3 comprises 13 residues. Germline V gives CDR1 SGHKS, CDR2 YYEKEE (reference sequence). V was shortened by 7 bases and J by 4 bases, with 15 bases between the two germline ends. In DNA, the CDR3 is TGTGCCAGCGGGGGGGCAGAAGGTTACGAGCAGTACTTC. Translation: CASGGAEGYEQYF.

This clonotype showed up many times. The V gene is TRBV12-3 or TRBV12-4, the J gene TRBJ2-5, with 7 bases fitting TRBD1. The trim removed 5 bases at V and 5 bases at J, leaving 5 bases unmatched. The CDR3 consists of 13 residues. The CDR3 DNA reads TGTGCCAGCAGTGACAGGGAGCGGGAGACCCAGTACTTC. Protein: CASSDRERETQYF.

This clonotype came up many times. The J gene is TRBJ1-1, the V gene TRBV13; 8 nucleotides match TRBD1. V lost 5 bases, J lost 11 bases, and 7 bases stayed unmatched. CDR3 length: 12 residues. Germline V gene lookup returns CDR1 PRHDT and CDR2 FYEKMQ (reference sequence). CDR3 DNA: TGTGCCAGCAGCCGGGTGGGACAGGCGGCTTTCTTT. It encodes CASSRVGQAAFF.

This chain uses TRBV7-2 with TRBJ1-2; D is undetermined. The CDR3 loop spans 13 amino acids. Germline V gene lookup returns CDR1 SGHTA and CDR2 FQGNSA. V lost 2 bases and J 7 bases, leaving 11 bases between the germline ends. The CDR3 sequence: CASSLSQSGGYTF. For the CDR3, the DNA is TGTGCCAGCAGCTTAAGTCAGTCTGGTGGCTACACCTTC.

The J gene is TRBJ2-2, the V gene TRBV7-3; 11 positions agree with TRBD2. V dropped 1 base and J dropped 3; count of bases not matched to a gene: 13. Germline CDR1 SGHTA, CDR2 FQGTGA. The CDR3 extends over 20 amino acids. The CDR3 region is CASSLSEGLAGPTDTGELFF. The CDR3 DNA reads as TGTGCCAGCAGCTTAAGCGAAGGACTAGCGGGTCCTACGGACACCGGGGAGCTGTTTTTT.

This clonotype has more than one count but fewer than ten. Written as DNA, the CDR3 is TGTGCCAGTAGTATAGGGGCTAGCGGAATCTACGAGCAGTACTTC. Its translation is CASSIGASGIYEQYF. The chain links TRBV19 to TRBJ2-7, with 7 bases that match TRBD2. This CDR3 spans 15 amino acids. V lost 1 base to trimming and J lost 3 bases; unmatched junction nucleotides: 6. From germline, CDR1 is LNHDA and CDR2 SQIVND (reference sequence).

The V gene is TRBV3-1, the J gene TRBJ2-1, with TRBD2 matching 10 bases. Trimming at V came to 2 bases and at J to 1 base, leaving 2 bases not matched to a gene. The length of the CDR3 is 16 residues. CDR1 and CDR2 (germline): LGHDT, YNNKEL (reference sequence). CDR3 amino acids: CASSQWTSGSYNEQFF. CDR3 coding DNA: TGTGCCAGCAGCCAATGGACTAGCGGTTCCTACAATGAGCAGTTCTTC.